Listed below are T cell receptor beta chains from one sample, sequenced in a study of T cell responses to AZD1222 COVID-19 vaccine. The repertoire was sequenced with immunoSEQ multiplex PCR; TCRdb's copy has only in-frame clones and lacks some. Here the sample spans over 100,000 clones, 88% being singletons. This sample comprised peripheral blood, obtained on day 0 of AZD1222 vaccination. The receptors shown here come from an adult in good health. The CDR3 runs from the conserved cysteine through the conserved F or W. The D gene is left open where the match is weak. A clone size is listed for some rows: how often the clone was seen (once, few, many), or a class if it is expanded.

clone size	V gene	J gene	D gene	CDR3 protein	CDR3 DNA
-	TRBV5-1	TRBJ2-1	TRBD2	CASSARTSGSYNEQFF	TGCGCCAGCAGCGCCCGGACTAGCGGCTCCTACAATGAGCAGTTCTTC
-	TRBV12-3/TRBV12-4	TRBJ2-5	-	CASSFAVGETQYF	TGTGCCAGCAGTTTCGCGGTCGGAGAGACCCAGTACTTC
-	TRBV29-1	TRBJ2-5	-	CSGGGVKETQYF	TGCAGCGGCGGAGGGGTGAAGGAGACCCAGTACTTC
few	TRBV4-2	TRBJ2-3	-	CASSQDDGPDTQYF	TGTGCCAGCAGCCAAGATGATGGTCCAGATACGCAGTATTTT
-	TRBV2	TRBJ1-5	TRBD1	CASSGAGGPSDQPQHF	TGTGCCAGCAGCGGGGCAGGGGGCCCCAGCGATCAGCCCCAGCATTTT
-	TRBV30	TRBJ2-1	TRBD2	CAWSHGLAGEQFF	TGTGCCTGGAGTCACGGGCTAGCGGGTGAGCAGTTCTTC
-	TRBV19	TRBJ1-5	-	CASSPRNQPQHF	TGTGCCAGTAGTCCCAGAAATCAGCCCCAGCATTTT
once	TRBV3-1/TRBV3-2	TRBJ1-6	-	CASSQERWAGPNNSPLHF	TGTGCCAGCAGCCAGGAGCGGTGGGCAGGGCCAAATAATTCACCCCTCCACTTT
-	TRBV6-5	TRBJ1-1	-	CASYLKRNTEAFF	TGTGCCAGTTATCTAAAGAGGAACACTGAAGCTTTCTTT
-	TRBV15	TRBJ2-2	-	CATRDGLNTGELFF	TGTGCCACCAGAGACGGATTGAACACCGGGGAGCTGTTTTTT
-	TRBV28	TRBJ1-5	-	CASSNRPNQPQHF	TGTGCCAGCAGTAACAGACCCAATCAGCCCCAGCATTTT
-	TRBV15	TRBJ2-5	-	CATSRAAEKETQYF	TGTGCCACCAGCAGAGCAGCGGAAAAAGAGACCCAGTACTTC
-	TRBV11-2	TRBJ1-1	-	CASSPRRQNTEAFF	TGTGCCAGCAGCCCCCGACGACAGAACACTGAAGCTTTCTTT
once	TRBV6-6	TRBJ1-2	-	CASRHLDYGYTF	TGTGCCAGCAGGCACTTAGACTATGGCTACACCTTC
-	TRBV29-1	TRBJ1-2	TRBD1	CSVLRQGPVGYTF	TGCAGCGTTCTCCGACAGGGGCCAGTTGGCTACACCTTC
-	TRBV5-4	TRBJ2-2	-	CASTDWGRNTGELFF	TGTGCCAGCACCGACTGGGGACGGAACACCGGGGAGCTGTTTTTT
-	TRBV9	TRBJ1-1	-	CASSVAVRTEAFF	TGTGCCAGCAGCGTAGCTGTGAGGACTGAAGCTTTCTTT
few	TRBV3-1/TRBV3-2	TRBJ1-2	TRBD1	CASRETGGNYGYTF	TGTGCCAGCAGGGAGACAGGGGGTAACTATGGCTACACCTTC
-	TRBV9	TRBJ1-2	-	CASSPTQRGGYTF	TGTGCCAGCAGCCCAACACAACGTGGTGGCTACACCTTC
once	TRBV9	TRBJ1-4	-	CASSVEGHSNEKLFF	TGTGCCAGCAGCGTAGAGGGACACAGTAATGAAAAACTGTTTTTT
-	TRBV19	TRBJ2-5	TRBD2	CASSTRLAKVRAQYF	TGTGCCAGTAGTACCCGACTAGCGAAAGTGAGGGCCCAGTACTTC
-	TRBV28	TRBJ2-7	-	CASSYLGSANDF	TGTGCCAGCAGTTACCTCGGTAGCGCTAATGACTTC
-	TRBV5-1	TRBJ2-3	TRBD1	CASSQRGPNTDTQYF	TGCGCCAGCAGCCAGAGGGGGCCAAACACAGATACGCAGTATTTT
-	TRBV19	TRBJ2-1	TRBD2	CASSIELAAYNEQFF	TGTGCCAGTAGTATTGAACTAGCGGCCTACAATGAGCAGTTCTTC
-	TRBV28	TRBJ2-1	TRBD2	CASGAGGSGIDEQFF	TGTGCCAGCGGGGCGGGGGGTAGCGGGATCGATGAGCAGTTCTTC
once	TRBV30	TRBJ2-2	TRBD2	CAWSMGLANTGELFF	TGTGCCTGGAGTATGGGACTAGCGAACACCGGGGAGCTGTTTTTT
-	TRBV19	TRBJ2-7	-	CASSIERGSYEQYF	TGTGCCAGTAGTATAGAGAGGGGTTCCTACGAGCAGTACTTC
once	TRBV12-3/TRBV12-4	TRBJ1-3	-	CASTWGDTIYF	TGTGCCAGCACTTGGGGCGACACCATATATTTT
-	TRBV28	TRBJ1-5	-	CASSPPPGRAYNQPQHF	TGTGCCAGCAGTCCCCCCCCGGGGAGGGCTTACAATCAGCCCCAGCATTTT
-	TRBV3-1/TRBV3-2	TRBJ1-6	TRBD1	CASSQVTGGAGNSPLHF	TGTGCCAGCAGCCAAGTTACAGGGGGCGCGGGGAATTCACCCCTCCACTTT
-	TRBV6-4	TRBJ2-3	-	CASSDQGTDTQYF	TGTGCCAGCAGTGACCAGGGGACAGATACGCAGTATTTT
-	TRBV5-4	TRBJ2-7	-	CASSHEGARGSYEQYF	TGTGCCAGCAGCCATGAGGGGGCGCGGGGTTCCTACGAGCAGTACTTC
-	TRBV10-3	TRBJ1-2	-	CAISAGANYGYTF	TGTGCCATCAGTGCGGGGGCTAACTATGGCTACACCTTC
-	TRBV18	TRBJ2-5	-	CASVRRGDYETQYF	TGTGCCAGCGTCCGGAGGGGCGATTATGAGACCCAGTACTTC
-	TRBV28	TRBJ1-6	TRBD1	CASEDRANSPLHF	TGTGCCAGCGAGGACAGGGCTAATTCACCCCTCCACTTT
-	TRBV28	TRBJ2-1	TRBD2	CASSPRDSGRSPYNEQFF	TGTGCCAGCAGTCCACGGGACAGCGGGAGGTCCCCTTACAATGAGCAGTTCTTC
-	TRBV30	TRBJ1-1	-	CAWSQGRLAEAFF	TGTGCCTGGAGTCAGGGAAGGTTAGCTGAAGCTTTCTTT
-	TRBV5-1	TRBJ1-5	-	CASSPEGPGSNQPQHF	TGCGCCAGCAGCCCCGAGGGCCCGGGGAGCAATCAGCCCCAGCATTTT
-	TRBV29-1	TRBJ2-5	TRBD1	CSARTGGETQYF	TGCAGCGCTCGGACAGGGGGAGAGACCCAGTACTTC
-	TRBV5-6	TRBJ2-7	-	CASRRRGLRDEQYF	TGTGCCAGCAGGCGGAGGGGCCTACGGGACGAGCAGTACTTC